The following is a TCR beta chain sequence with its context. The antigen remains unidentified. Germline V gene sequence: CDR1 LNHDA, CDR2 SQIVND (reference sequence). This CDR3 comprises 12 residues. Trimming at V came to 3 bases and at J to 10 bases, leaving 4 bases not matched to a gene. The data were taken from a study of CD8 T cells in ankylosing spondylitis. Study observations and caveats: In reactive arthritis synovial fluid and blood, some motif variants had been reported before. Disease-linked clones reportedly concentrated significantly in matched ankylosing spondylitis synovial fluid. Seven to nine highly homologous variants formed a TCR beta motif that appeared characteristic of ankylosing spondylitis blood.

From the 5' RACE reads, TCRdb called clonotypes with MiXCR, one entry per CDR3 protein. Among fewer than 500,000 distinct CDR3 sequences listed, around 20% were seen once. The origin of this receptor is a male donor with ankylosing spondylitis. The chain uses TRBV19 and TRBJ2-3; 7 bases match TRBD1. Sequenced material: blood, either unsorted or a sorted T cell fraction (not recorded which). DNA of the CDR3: TGTGCCAGTAGTATTAACAGGGGATCGCAGTATTTT. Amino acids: CASSINRGSQYF.